The 16 T cell receptor beta chains listed next were all sequenced from one sample in a study of T-cell reconstitution after alpha-beta-depleted transplantation in children. For TCRbeta, the library was prepared with unique molecular identifiers. MiXCR was run by TCRdb on the PCR reads, yielding one entry per CDR3 protein. The table lists fewer than 550,000 distinct CDR3 sequences, roughly 10% of them singletons. The starting material was PBMCs, obtained before TCRalphabeta/CD19-depleted stem cell transplant. The receptor source for this set is a child aged 2 to 10 with inherited bone marrow failure, due to receive a stem cell transplant.

In its sample, this clonotype was seen many times. The chain is built from TRBV12-3 or TRBV12-4 and TRBJ2-2; TRBD2 is a possible D gene (6 bases). This CDR3 is 13 amino acids long. The V end was cut by 6 bases, the J end by 5 bases, with 10 bases between. The chain's CDR3 is CASRKTSTGELFF. CDR3 in DNA: TGTGCCAGCAGGAAGACTAGTACCGGGGAGCTGTTTTTT.

This clonotype was observed many times. The chain links TRBV11-2 to TRBJ1-3, with D hard to call. The length of the CDR3 is 14 residues. Trimming removed 1 base from V and 3 bases from J, with 7 bases in between. Per germline, CDR1 SGHAT and CDR2 FQNNGV. The CDR3 sequence: CASSLVGSGNTIYF. The CDR3 region has the DNA TGTGCCAGCAGCTTAGTCGGCAGTGGAAACACCATATATTTT.

At least ten counts were recorded for this clonotype. The CDR3 sequence: CASSLTAGQGVDTQYF. The CDR3 region has the DNA TGTGCCAGCAGCTTGACCGCTGGACAGGGGGTAGATACGCAGTATTTT. This sequence joins TRBV7-2 and TRBJ2-3, with TRBD1 identical over 10 bases. Germline values: CDR1 SGHTA, CDR2 FQGNSA. V lost 3 bases to trimming and J lost 5 bases; unmatched junction nucleotides: 8. The length of the CDR3 is 16 residues.

This clonotype was seen repeatedly, ten times or more. V and J are TRBV7-2 and TRBJ2-4; no reliable D call. Deletions cut 5 bases from V and 0 bases from J, with 8 bases between. The CDR3 loop spans 14 amino acids. CDR1 is SGHTA, CDR2 FQGNSA, per germline. As DNA, the CDR3 is TGTGCCAGCAGCCACAGCCTAGCCAAAAACATTCAGTACTTC. This encodes CASSHSLAKNIQYF.

This clonotype appeared many times. The CDR3 loop is CASSSGYLDSVAKNIQYF. Here the CDR3 DNA reads TGTGCCAGCAGTTCCGGCTACTTGGACTCTGTAGCCAAAAACATTCAGTACTTC. This chain links TRBV12-3 or TRBV12-4 with TRBJ2-4; weak D call: TRBD2 (5 bases). V gave up 4 bases and J gave up 0 bases, with 19 bases separating them. The CDR3 extends over 18 amino acids.

Many counts were recorded for this clonotype. The rearrangement uses TRBV11-2 and TRBJ2-7; the D gene is possibly TRBD1 (6 bases). CDR1 is SGHAT, CDR2 FQNNGV, per germline. V lost 1 base to trimming and J lost 3 bases, with 10 bases between them. CDR3 length: 14 amino acids. The CDR3 sequence: CASSLAPDSYEQYF. CDR3 in DNA: TGTGCCAGCAGCTTAGCCCCGGACAGCTACGAGCAGTACTTC.

This clonotype turned up a few times. This chain connects TRBV29-1 to TRBJ2-1, with 8 nucleotides matching TRBD2. Germline values: CDR1 SQVTM, CDR2 ANQGSEA. The CDR3 is 13 residues long. The V gene end was trimmed by 6 bases and the J gene end by 1 base; junction bases not matched to a gene: 2. The CDR3 DNA follows: TGCAGCGTGCAGCGGGGGTCCTACAATGAGCAGTTCTTC. Its translation: CSVQRGSYNEQFF.

This chain connects TRBV20-1 to TRBJ2-7; 9 bases are a match to TRBD1. The CDR3 is 13 amino acids. V trimming: 5 bases; J trimming: 3 bases; junction bases outside the gene matches: 5. In germline, CDR1 is DFQATT, CDR2 SNEGSKA (reference sequence). CDR3 protein: CSAGRDRVYEQYF. CDR3 bases: TGCAGTGCTGGACGGGACAGGGTCTACGAGCAGTACTTC.

The rearrangement joins TRBV7-2 to TRBJ2-1; 7 bases match TRBD2. Germline lookup yields CDR1 SGHTA and CDR2 FQGNSA. The CDR3 consists of 15 residues. After removal of 2 bases from V and 2 bases from J, the junction contained 3 bases not matched to a gene. The CDR3 DNA is TGTGCCAGCAGCTTACTCGGGAGGACCTACAATGAGCAGTTCTTC. This codes for CASSLLGRTYNEQFF.

The table lists this clonotype with many counts. V is TRBV5-1 and J is TRBJ2-3; TRBD2 matches 9 bases. The CDR3 contains 19 residues. V shed 0 bases and J 5 bases; nucleotides not matched to a gene: 16. The germline V gene has CDR1 SGHRS and CDR2 YFSETQ. The CDR3 region has the DNA TGCGCCAGCAGCTTGGCCTCGGCGGGAGGGCCGGGGTTTGGAGATACGCAGTATTTT. Its translation: CASSLASAGGPGFGDTQYF. The complete variable domain, with remaining parts taken from reference TRBV5-1 and TRBJ2-3, reads KAGVTQTPRYLIKTRGQQVTLSCSPISGHRSVSWYQQTPGQGLQFLFEYFSETQRNKGNFPGRFSGRQFSNSRSEMNVSTLELGDSALYLCASSLASAGGPGFGDTQYFGPGTRLTVL.

The chain links TRBV7-2 to TRBJ2-7; D uncertain. The ends were cut back, 0 bases at V and 2 bases at J, with 8 bases in the middle. The CDR3 has 14 amino acids. CDR1 is SGHTA and CDR2 is FQGNSA in the germline V gene. This CDR3 reads CASSLARFTYEQYF. In DNA form, the CDR3 reads TGTGCCAGCAGCTTAGCCAGGTTCACCTACGAGCAGTACTTC.

This clonotype has a count of ten or more. The chain couples TRBV5-1 to TRBJ2-1, with D possibly TRBD2 on 6 matching bases. In germline, CDR1 is SGHRS, CDR2 YFSETQ. V was cut by 0 bases and J by 9 bases, with 10 bases left in between. This CDR3 spans 13 amino acids. CDR3 region: CASSLEISGEQFF. CDR3 sequence (DNA): TGCGCCAGCAGCTTGGAAATTAGCGGTGAGCAGTTCTTC.

A note on this clonotype: Sequence at one end of the junction differs from germline and may be a read error. The J gene is TRBJ2-7, the V gene TRBV7-2; 8 positions match TRBD2. This CDR3 spans 14 amino acids. Germline V gene lookup returns CDR1 SGHTA and CDR2 FQGNSA. As DNA, the CDR3 is TGTGCCAGCAGCCGGGGGGGGCCCAACTACGAGCTGTACTTC. This sequence encodes CASSRGGPNYELYF.

On this clonotype itself: Since a much larger clone is just one base distant, this may be a read error. This chain connects TRBV27 to TRBJ2-1; 9 bases line up with TRBD2. The germline V gene encodes CDR1 MNHEY and CDR2 SMNVEV (reference sequence). The CDR3 is made up of 16 amino acids. The CDR3 coding sequence is TGTGCCAGCAGTTTCTCAGCGGCTAGCGGGAAAAATGAGGAGTTCTTC. Translation: CASSFSAASGKNEEFF.

This clonotype was counted between two and nine times. The rearrangement links TRBV7-9 to TRBJ2-1; 9 bases map to TRBD2. From germline, CDR1 is SEHNR and CDR2 FQNEAQ (reference sequence). Germline trimming cut 5 bases from V and 6 bases from J; bases unmatched to any gene: 11. CDR3 length: 16 residues. The CDR3 region is CASSRLAGAAGNEQFF. The CDR3 nucleotides read TGTGCCAGCAGCAGGTTAGCGGGAGCGGCGGGCAATGAGCAGTTCTTC.

The V call is TRBV4-3, the J call TRBJ1-2; 12 bases agree with TRBD1. CDR3 length: 15 amino acids. The ends lost 4 bases at V and 6 bases at J; junction bases unmatched: 6. Germline values: CDR1 LGHNA, CDR2 YSLEER. In DNA, the CDR3 is TGCGCCAGCAGCCCCAAGGGACAGGGGGCGCATGGCTACACCTTC. Translated: CASSPKGQGAHGYTF.